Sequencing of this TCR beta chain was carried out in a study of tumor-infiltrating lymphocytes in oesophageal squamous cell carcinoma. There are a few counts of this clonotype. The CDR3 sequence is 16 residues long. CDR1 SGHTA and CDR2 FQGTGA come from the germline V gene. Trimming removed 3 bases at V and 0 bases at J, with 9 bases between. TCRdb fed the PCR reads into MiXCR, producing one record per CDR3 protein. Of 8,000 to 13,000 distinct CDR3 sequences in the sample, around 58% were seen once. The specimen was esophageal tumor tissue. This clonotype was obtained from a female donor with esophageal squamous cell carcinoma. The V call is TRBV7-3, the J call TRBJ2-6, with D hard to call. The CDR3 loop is CASSLVPYSGANVLTF. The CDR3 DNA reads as TGTGCCAGCAGCTTGGTTCCTTACTCTGGGGCCAACGTCCTGACTTTC.